This TCR beta chain was documented in a study of control samples from healthy donors and cancer patients (TCRdb year 2020). Libraries were made using the immunoSEQ multiplex PCR assay. Entries here come from immuneACCESS through TCRdb and include only in-frame sequences with V and J called. Some clones fail to appear in such tables; in the studies checked, an unresolved V gene covers under half of the shortfall, and the cause of the remainder is unknown. The sample table records approximately 220,000 clones; just under 95% of these occur just once. The ten most abundant clones make up roughly 1.6% of the sample. This clone was observed a handful of times. The antigen it recognizes is unknown. No much larger clonotype is one base removed from it; base qualities were not supplied. Measured from the cysteine to the phenylalanine, the CDR3 is 14 residues long. Only the CDR3 DNA is retained, 42 bases long and in frame from the first base. CDR1 and CDR2 were assigned from the germline V gene (reference sequence) as SEHNR and FQNEAQ. V is clipped by 0 bases and J by 5 bases, and the sequence between their germline boundaries is 5 bases long.

This sequence originates from a man aged 50-60 years in good health. The receptor chain draws on TRBV7-9 and TRBJ1-6; too little of a D gene remains to name it. Specimen: blood. In nucleotides, the sequence is TGTGCCAGCAGCTTAGCACAGAATAATTCACCCCTCCACTTT. The encoded protein is CASSLAQNNSPLHF. When the CDR3 is completed using the reference TRBV7-9 and TRBJ1-6 genes on either side, the full variable domain is DTGVSQNPRHKITKRGQNVTFRCDPISEHNRLYWYRQTLGQGPEFLTYFQNEAQLEKSRLLSDRFSAERPKGSFSTLEIQRTEQGDSAMYLCASSLAQNNSPLHFGNGTRLTVT.